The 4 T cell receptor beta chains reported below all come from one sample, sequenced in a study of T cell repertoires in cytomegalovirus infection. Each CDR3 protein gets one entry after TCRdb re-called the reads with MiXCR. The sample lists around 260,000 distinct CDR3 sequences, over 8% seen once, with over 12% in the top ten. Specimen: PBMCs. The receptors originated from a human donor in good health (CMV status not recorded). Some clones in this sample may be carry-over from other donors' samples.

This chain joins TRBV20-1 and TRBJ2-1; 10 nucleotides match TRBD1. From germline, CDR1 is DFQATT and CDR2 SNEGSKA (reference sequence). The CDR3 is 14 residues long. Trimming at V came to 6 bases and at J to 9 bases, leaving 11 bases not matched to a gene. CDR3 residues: CSAPDRGPLGEQFF. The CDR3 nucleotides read TGCAGTGCCCCCGACAGGGGGCCGCTGGGTGAGCAGTTCTTC.

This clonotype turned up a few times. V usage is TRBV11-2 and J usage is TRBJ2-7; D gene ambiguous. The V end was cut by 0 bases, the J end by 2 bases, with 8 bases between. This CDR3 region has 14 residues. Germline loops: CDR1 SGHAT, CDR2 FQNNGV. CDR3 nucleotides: TGTGCCAGCAGCTTAGAGTATAGGACCTACGAGCAGTACTTC. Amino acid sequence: CASSLEYRTYEQYF.

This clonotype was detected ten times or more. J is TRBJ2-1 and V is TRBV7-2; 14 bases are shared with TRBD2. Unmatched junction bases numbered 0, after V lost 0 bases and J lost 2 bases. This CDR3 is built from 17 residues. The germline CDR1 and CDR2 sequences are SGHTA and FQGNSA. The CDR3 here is CASSLAGLAGAYNEQFF. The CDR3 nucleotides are TGTGCCAGCAGCTTAGCGGGACTAGCGGGGGCCTACAATGAGCAGTTCTTC.

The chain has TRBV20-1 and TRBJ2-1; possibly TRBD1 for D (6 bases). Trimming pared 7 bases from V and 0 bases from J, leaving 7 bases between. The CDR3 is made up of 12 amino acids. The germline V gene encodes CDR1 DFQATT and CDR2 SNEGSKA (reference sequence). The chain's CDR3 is CSGGGSYNEQFF. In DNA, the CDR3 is TGCAGTGGAGGGGGCTCCTACAATGAGCAGTTCTTC.